The clone carrying this T cell receptor beta chain was counted at least ten times. The target antigen is unknown. The CDR3 has 13 residues. J was trimmed by 0 bases and V by 7 bases; bases with no gene match: 3. This specimen belongs to a study of T cell responses to AZD1222 COVID-19 vaccine. TCRdb's copy holds only in-frame clones and misses some; the assay was immunoSEQ multiplex PCR. The sample lists 75,000 to 90,000 clones, about 88% occurring once. Study results and caveats: Vaccine-associated CD4 TCRs spanned spike, dominant at 160-218 and 743-854.

This TCR was sampled from an adult in good health. Here the sequenced sample was peripheral blood, taken on day 0 of AZD1222 vaccination. This chain links TRBV12-3 or TRBV12-4 with TRBJ2-7, with 7 bases fitting TRBD1. The CDR3 loop is CASTRQGSYEQYF. The CDR3 DNA reads as TGTGCCAGCACCCGACAGGGCTCCTACGAGCAGTACTTC.